This is a list of T cell receptor beta chains from one sample in a study of tumour-infiltrating T cells in Burkitt lymphoma. Libraries were prepared by immunoSEQ multiplex PCR; TCRdb keeps only in-frame clonotypes and omits some of them. The data hold some 15,000 clones, with 25% to 35% observed a single time. The specimen was tumor tissue. These receptors all stem from a human donor with diffuse large B-cell lymphoma. The CDR3 runs from the conserved cysteine through the conserved F or W. A D gene is named only where the DNA matches it firmly. Not all rows give a size; the values are once, few, many and, for expanded clones, a class.

DNA,CDR3,D,size,J,V
TGTGCCAGCAGTTTAAACGGGTTGAGCAATCAGCCCCAGCATTTT,CASSLNGLSNQPQHF,-,-,TRBJ1-5,TRBV27
TGTGCCAGCAGCTTAGGCCGGTCTAGCGGGGGGAACGGAGATACGCAGTATTTT,CASSLGRSSGGNGDTQYF,TRBD2,-,TRBJ2-3,TRBV13
TGTGCCAGCAGCGTAGGAGCTAGCAGAGACAATGAGCAGTTCTTC,CASSVGASRDNEQFF,-,-,TRBJ2-1,TRBV9
TGCGCCAGCAGCTTGCTAGGGGCAGCTAATGAAAAACTGTTTTTT,CASSLLGAANEKLFF,-,-,TRBJ1-4,TRBV5-1
TGTGCCTGGAGTGATAGCGGCAAGCGACTCAATGAGCAGTTCTTC,CAWSDSGKRLNEQFF,-,-,TRBJ2-1,TRBV30
TGTGCCAGCCACGACCACTGGGACACTGAAGCTTTCTTT,CASHDHWDTEAFF,-,medium-sized,TRBJ1-1,TRBV6-6
TGTGCCAGCAGAGAAAGCTTGCTAGCGGGAGGTATCAATGAGCAGTTCTTC,CASRESLLAGGINEQFF,TRBD2,once,TRBJ2-1,TRBV28
TGTGCCAGCAGTGAATCAAGGCTCACAGATACGCAGTATTTT,CASSESRLTDTQYF,-,-,TRBJ2-3,TRBV6-1
TGTGCCAGCTCACCAGCACTAGCGGGCATGCAAGAGACCCAGTACTTC,CASSPALAGMQETQYF,TRBD2,few,TRBJ2-5,TRBV18
TGCAGTGCTAGTAGATTCTACGAGCAGTACTTC,CSASRFYEQYF,-,-,TRBJ2-7,TRBV20-1
TGTGCCAGCAGCCCTTCTGATAGCGGGAGTTACGAGCAGTACTTC,CASSPSDSGSYEQYF,TRBD2,few,TRBJ2-7,TRBV4-2
TGTGCCAGTAGTATAAAGGGACGAGATCAGCCCCAGCATTTT,CASSIKGRDQPQHF,-,-,TRBJ1-5,TRBV19
TGTGCCAGCAGGACAGTAGCGGACACCTTC,CASRTVADTF,-,few,TRBJ1-2,TRBV2
TGTGCCAGCAGCTTGTTGGAGGGAGCGAACACCGGGGAGCTGTTTTTT,CASSLLEGANTGELFF,-,-,TRBJ2-2,TRBV5-6
TGTGCCAGCACAGTCTCGAACACTGAAGCTTTCTTT,CASTVSNTEAFF,-,-,TRBJ1-1,TRBV2
TGTGCCAGCACCCCTATCGGGCTCGAGGATCAGCCCCAGCATTTT,CASTPIGLEDQPQHF,-,-,TRBJ1-5,TRBV28
TGTGCCAGCAGCTTAACTAGTGGGGGGATGCGAACTGGGGCCAACGTCCTGACTTTC,CASSLTSGGMRTGANVLTF,-,-,TRBJ2-6,TRBV11-2
TGTGCCAGCAAAGTCTGGACTAGCGGGAGGGAGCAGTTCTTC,CASKVWTSGREQFF,TRBD2,-,TRBJ2-1,TRBV2
TGTGCCAGCAGCTTGAAGGGGGCAGGGTATGGCTACACCTTC,CASSLKGAGYGYTF,TRBD1,-,TRBJ1-2,TRBV5-4
TGTGCCAGCAGCCAAGGGGGGGGGACGGGAGCCTACGAGCAGTACTTC,CASSQGGGTGAYEQYF,TRBD2,-,TRBJ2-7,TRBV4-2
TGTGCCAGCGCCGGGACTAGCAATGAGCAGTTCTTC,CASAGTSNEQFF,TRBD2,-,TRBJ2-1,TRBV9
TGTGCCAGCAGCTTAGCTGGGACAGGGGAGCCGCCGTACTTC,CASSLAGTGEPPYF,TRBD1,-,TRBJ2-7,TRBV7-9
TGTGCCTGGAGCCTGGACAGTGAAGCTTTCTTT,CAWSLDSEAFF,-,-,TRBJ1-1,TRBV30
TGTGCCAGCAGTCCCCTGACTACGAGCTCCTACAATGAGCAGTTCTTC,CASSPLTTSSYNEQFF,-,medium-sized,TRBJ2-1,TRBV27
TGTGCCATCGGGCAGGGAAACGAGCAGTACTTC,CAIGQGNEQYF,-,-,TRBJ2-7,TRBV10-3
TGTGCCAGCAGTTTAAGTGGGACAGCAAACTATGGCTACACCTTC,CASSLSGTANYGYTF,TRBD1,-,TRBJ1-2,TRBV28
TGCGCCAGCAGCTTGGATGGGACCCAGAAGGATACGCAGTATTTT,CASSLDGTQKDTQYF,-,-,TRBJ2-3,TRBV5-1
TGTGCCACCAGCAGAGACAGGGGGCGAGCCACTGAAGCTTTCTTT,CATSRDRGRATEAFF,TRBD1,-,TRBJ1-1,TRBV15
TGTGCCAGCAGCTTATCCGTGGGGAACACTGAAGCTTTCTTT,CASSLSVGNTEAFF,-,few,TRBJ1-1,TRBV5-4
TGCGCCAGCAGTCGCGGGGCAGATACGCAGTATTTT,CASSRGADTQYF,-,-,TRBJ2-3,TRBV10-1
TGCAGCGTTGAAAGGGGCAGGGGCTCCTACGAGCAGTACTTC,CSVERGRGSYEQYF,-,few,TRBJ2-7,TRBV29-1
TGTGCCAGCAGCTTGGTTGCGGGAGGGGCCTACGAGCAGTACTTC,CASSLVAGGAYEQYF,TRBD2,few,TRBJ2-7,TRBV5-6
TGTGCCAGCAGCCAAGAGAGCAGCGGGAATAAAAACATTCAGTACTTC,CASSQESSGNKNIQYF,TRBD2,-,TRBJ2-4,TRBV4-2
TGTGCCAGCAGCCCGACAGGGGGCTACAATCAGCCCCAGCATTTT,CASSPTGGYNQPQHF,TRBD1,-,TRBJ1-5,TRBV27
TGTGCCAGCAGGGGGGGAGTGGTTACAGATACGCAGTATTTT,CASRGGVVTDTQYF,-,-,TRBJ2-3,TRBV11-2
TGCGCCAGCGCGGCAGAGTTCGTCTCTGGGGCCAACGTCCTGACTTTC,CASAAEFVSGANVLTF,-,-,TRBJ2-6,TRBV5-1
TGTGCCTGGAGTCTCTTTGGGGGAAGCAATCAGCCCCAGCATTTT,CAWSLFGGSNQPQHF,-,-,TRBJ1-5,TRBV30
TGTGCCAGTAGTCCCGGGACAGGAGCCTACGAGCAGTACTTC,CASSPGTGAYEQYF,TRBD1,medium-sized,TRBJ2-7,TRBV19
TGCGCCAGCAACAAACGGAGCGGGAGGGCCTCCTACAATGAGCAGTTCTTC,CASNKRSGRASYNEQFF,TRBD2,-,TRBJ2-1,TRBV5-1
TGTGCCAGCAGTTTCTCTGGGGAGACCCAGTACTTC,CASSFSGETQYF,-,medium-sized,TRBJ2-5,TRBV27
TGTGCCAGCTTCCGGTCAGGGTCGGACACTGAAGCTTTCTTT,CASFRSGSDTEAFF,-,few,TRBJ1-1,TRBV6-6
TGCAGCGTCGGGACTAGCGGGAGAGGGCCCTACGAGCAGTACTTC,CSVGTSGRGPYEQYF,TRBD2,-,TRBJ2-7,TRBV29-1
TGTGCCAGCAGGGCCTCTTGGGAGTACGAAGAGACCCAGTACTTC,CASRASWEYEETQYF,-,-,TRBJ2-5,TRBV28
TGCAGCGGACGACAGACTCGGGAGACCCAGTACTTC,CSGRQTRETQYF,-,few,TRBJ2-5,TRBV29-1
TGTGCCAGCAGTTTACAGGGAATAGATGGCTACACCTTC,CASSLQGIDGYTF,-,-,TRBJ1-2,TRBV6-5
TGTGCCAGTAGTATAAAGGGGCAAGGCGGCAATCAGCCCCAGCATTTT,CASSIKGQGGNQPQHF,-,-,TRBJ1-5,TRBV19